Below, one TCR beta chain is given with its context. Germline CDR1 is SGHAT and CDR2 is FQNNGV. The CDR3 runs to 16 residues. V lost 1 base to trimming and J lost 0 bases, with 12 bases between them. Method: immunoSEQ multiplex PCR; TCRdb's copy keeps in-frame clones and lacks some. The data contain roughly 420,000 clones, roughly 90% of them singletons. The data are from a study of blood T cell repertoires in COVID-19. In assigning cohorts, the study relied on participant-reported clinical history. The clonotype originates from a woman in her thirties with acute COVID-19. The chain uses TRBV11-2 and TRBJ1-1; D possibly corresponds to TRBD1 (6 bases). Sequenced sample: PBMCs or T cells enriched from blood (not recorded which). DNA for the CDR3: TGTGCCAGCAGCTTAGGATATACAGGGCTGAACACTGAAGCTTTCTTT. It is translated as CASSLGYTGLNTEAFF.